Each of the 16 T cell receptor beta chains below was sequenced from the same sample in a study of CXCR3-negative and CXCR3-positive naive CD8 T cells. Regarding the study as a whole: More hydrophobic TRB CDR3s were found in CXCR3-positive naive cells than in CXCR3-negative naive cells.

TRB cDNA libraries were made by UMI-labeled 5' RACE. TCRdb re-called the 5' RACE reads, yielding one record per CDR3 amino acid sequence without DNA. This sample's table reports approximately 88,000 distinct CDR3 sequences. Their cognate antigens are unknown. The sequencing sample was made of naive CXCR3+ CD8+ T cells from blood. This sample's subset: CD45RO-CCR7+CD27+CD95- naive CD8+ T cells expressing CXCR3 (TNR3+). The receptors shown here come from a human donor in good health. Some clones in this sample may be carry-over from other donors' samples.

This chain joins TRBV14 and TRBJ2-1; as DNA is missing, the TRBD1 call by TCRdb cannot be tested. The length of the CDR3 is 13 residues. Germline lookup yields CDR1 SGHDN and CDR2 FVKESK. The CDR3 protein is CASSPRDFLEQFF.

The chain uses TRBV27 and TRBJ2-2; TCRdb calls TRBD1, which cannot be checked without DNA. CDR1 and CDR2 (germline): MNHEY, SMNVEV (reference sequence). The CDR3 is made up of 15 amino acids. This CDR3 reads CASRPLGGASGELFF.

The gene calls are TRBV6-2 or TRBV6-3 and TRBJ2-7. The CDR3 loop spans 14 amino acids. CDR1 and CDR2 from the germline V gene are MNHEY and SVGEGT. The CDR3 is CASSPAGSSYEQYF.

V gene TRBV5-1 combines with J gene TRBJ2-2. This CDR3 is built from 13 residues. Germline loops: CDR1 SGHRS, CDR2 YFSETQ. CDR3 loop: CASNQVGAGELFF.

The rearrangement joins TRBV4-3 to TRBJ2-2. CDR1 LGHNA and CDR2 YSLEER come from the germline V gene. The CDR3 has 14 amino acids. The CDR3 sequence: CASSHGVGTGELFF.

The chain combines TRBV7-9 with TRBJ2-5; TCRdb's D gene call, TRBD1, goes unchecked for lack of DNA. Germline CDR1 SEHNR, CDR2 FQNEAQ (reference sequence). The CDR3 totals 15 residues. The CDR3 loop is CASSATGGVGETQYF.

V usage is TRBV6-1 and J usage is TRBJ1-4; TCRdb reports TRBD1, a call that lacks DNA to check it against. Germline CDR1 MNHNS, CDR2 SASEGT. The CDR3 consists of 15 residues. The CDR3 spells CASSGRGGWNEKLFF.

V and J are TRBV28 and TRBJ2-5; TCRdb names TRBD2, which stays unverified in the absence of DNA. The CDR3 consists of 14 residues. Germline CDR1 is MDHEN and CDR2 is SYDVKM. CDR3: CASSLGGEEETQYF.

The CDR3 loop reads CASSYRDRSYNEQFF. This chain links TRBV28 with TRBJ2-1; the TRBD1 assignment by TCRdb is unverifiable without DNA. Germline CDR1 reads MDHEN; CDR2 reads SYDVKM. The length of the CDR3 is 15 residues.

The chain combines TRBV29-1 with TRBJ2-7; TCRdb calls TRBD2, which cannot be checked without DNA. Looked up from germline, CDR1 is SQVTM and CDR2 is ANQGSEA. CDR3 length equals 12 residues. The CDR3 protein is CSVRGGSYEQYF.

This chain connects TRBV6-4 to TRBJ2-3; absent DNA, TCRdb's TRBD1 call cannot be checked. The CDR3 has 14 residues. Germline V gives CDR1 MRHNA, CDR2 SNTAGT. The CDR3: CASSDGQGADTQYF.

CDR3 region: CASSLGTSGTANEQFF. V and J are TRBV12-3 or TRBV12-4 and TRBJ2-1; TCRdb gives TRBD2 as the D gene, but with no DNA this cannot be confirmed. This CDR3 region has 16 residues.

J is TRBJ2-7 and V is TRBV4-3; lacking DNA, the TRBD2 call made by TCRdb goes unchecked. CDR3 size: 14 residues. CDR1 is LGHNA, CDR2 YSLEER, per germline. The chain's CDR3 is CASSYIRGGDEQYF.

CDR3 sequence: CASSSDILIYEQYF. The gene calls are TRBV7-9 and TRBJ2-7. Germline V CDR1 and CDR2: SEHNR, FQNEAQ (reference sequence). The CDR3 spans 14 residues.

V is TRBV23-1 and J is TRBJ1-5; the TCRdb D gene call, TRBD1, has no DNA to confirm it. TRBV23-1 qualifies as an ORF whose function is uncertain. The CDR3 is 17 residues long. This CDR3 is CASSPKTGATEGQPQHF.

The J gene is TRBJ2-7, the V gene TRBV9; TCRdb returns TRBD2, unconfirmable since there is no DNA. The CDR3 has 15 residues. Per germline, CDR1 SGDLS and CDR2 YYNGEE. CDR3 protein: CASSVDGTRLDEQYF.